These T cell receptor beta chains were read from a single sample in a study of CD8+CD57+ T cells in acquired aplastic anemia. TCRdb independently ran MiXCR on the reads; one entry per CDR3 protein. This sample carries 400,000 to 600,000 distinct CDR3 sequences, approximately 32% of them seen once, and the ten largest clones take nearly 0.85%. The sequencing input was sorted CD4+, CD8+, or CD8+CD57+ T cells (not recorded which) from PBMCs. All receptors derive from a human donor with aplastic anemia. The CDR3 runs from the conserved cysteine through the conserved F or W. The D gene is left open where the match is weak. Some rows mark clone size as missing; the rest say once, few, many or name a class of expanded clone.

J gene,V gene,clone size,D gene,CDR3 protein,CDR3 DNA
TRBJ2-7,TRBV11-3,many,TRBD1,CASSLGTGGLYEQYF,TGTGCCAGCAGCTTAGGGACAGGGGGGTTGTACGAGCAGTACTTC
TRBJ1-5,TRBV19,many,.,CASSTRTRSNQPQHF,TGTGCCAGTAGTACCCGGACACGTAGCAATCAGCCCCAGCATTTT
TRBJ1-3,TRBV6-1,.,.,CASSPRGTSGNTIYF,TGTGCCAGCAGCCCTCGGGGAACCTCTGGAAACACCATATATTTT
TRBJ2-3,TRBV24-1,few,TRBD2,CATSDGGLESTDTQYF,TGTGCCACCAGTGACGGGGGGTTAGAAAGCACAGATACGCAGTATTTT
TRBJ2-1,TRBV10-1,.,.,CASSRSGGYNEQFF,TGCGCCAGCAGCCGTAGCGGAGGATACAATGAGCAGTTCTTC
TRBJ1-6,TRBV15,.,.,CATSFSPLHF,TGTGCCACCAGCTTCTCACCCCTCCACTTT
TRBJ1-5,TRBV6-1,.,.,CASSEPYGLNQPQHF,TGTGCCAGCAGTGAACCGTACGGCCTAAATCAGCCCCAGCATTTT
TRBJ2-3,TRBV20-1,few,.,CSARGVPVSTDTQYF,TGCAGTGCTAGAGGTGTCCCGGTGAGCACAGATACGCAGTATTTT
TRBJ1-6,TRBV29-1,.,TRBD1,CSVRQGGGNSPLHF,TGCAGCGTTCGACAGGGAGGAGGAAATTCACCCCTCCACTTT
TRBJ1-2,TRBV20-1,.,.,CSALSSGTGRDNYGYTF,TGCAGTGCTCTCTCGTCGGGAACAGGGAGGGATAACTATGGCTACACCTTC
TRBJ2-6,TRBV2,many,TRBD1,CASSRDRAGANVLTF,TGTGCCAGCAGTCGAGACAGGGCTGGGGCCAACGTCCTGACTTTC
TRBJ2-7,TRBV24-1,.,.,CATSDSRVAYEQYF,TGTGCCACCAGTGATAGCAGGGTCGCCTACGAGCAGTACTTC
TRBJ2-3,TRBV20-1,.,TRBD2,CSAIGGGAQSTQYF,TGCAGTGCTATAGGCGGGGGGGCACAGAGCACGCAGTATTTT
TRBJ1-2,TRBV6-1,.,TRBD1,CASILSDRVNYGYTF,TGTGCCAGCATTCTATCGGACAGGGTTAACTATGGCTACACCTTC
TRBJ1-6,TRBV10-3,many,.,CAITSGNSPLHF,TGTGCCATCACCTCAGGGAATTCACCCCTCCACTTT
TRBJ2-2,TRBV19,.,.,CASVIGGSSFSNTGELFF,TGTGCCAGTGTAATAGGGGGGAGCAGTTTTTCGAACACCGGGGAGCTGTTTTTT
TRBJ2-1,TRBV6-4,few,TRBD1,CASSQEQGHNEQFF,TGTGCCAGCAGCCAAGAACAGGGGCACAATGAGCAGTTCTTC